Here is one T cell receptor (beta chain) with its context. Its binding antigen is unknown. Base quality data are lacking; no much larger clone is found one base away. The source of the sample is a study of T-cell reconstitution after alpha-beta-depleted transplantation in children (dated by TCRdb to 2016 to 2017). Broadly, across the study: The study quantitatively tracked T-cell immune reconstitution after TCRalphabeta/CD19-depleted allogeneic hematopoietic cell transplantation in children using TCR repertoire profiling.

Trimming removed 1 base from V and 7 bases from J, leaving 17 bases between the germline ends. CDR1 DFQATT and CDR2 SNEGSKA were looked up in the germline V gene (reference sequence). Measured from the cysteine to the phenylalanine, the CDR3 is 15 residues long. The DNA shown is the 45-base CDR3, in frame from base 1. What the study reported, not specific to this receptor: The apparently early recovery of alphabetaT-cell counts about two months after transplant reportedly depended on only several hundred rapidly expanded clones that came from non-depleted graft cells. Over the following months the frequencies of hyperexpanded clones went down, and after one year T-cell counts and TCRbeta diversity were mostly credited to newly produced T cells. The high TCRbeta diversity at day 60 in some patients was ascribed to recipient T cells and intrathymic progenitors that had survived conditioning.

Receptor amplification or capture employed PCR. The instrument was an Illumina HiSeq 2500. To normalize quantification of the TCRbeta repertoire, the TCR libraries were built with molecular barcoding that relied on unique molecular identifiers. TCRdb itself trimmed the public reads at Q25 with fastp, ran MiXCR and retained productive beta chains. Duplicate CDR3 protein sequences are folded into a single record with the most common DNA and genes. The sample table lists about 980,000 distinct CDR3 sequences, about 30% of them with a count of one. The biggest ten clones account for over 25% of the sample. What this sample's treatment or condition label stands for: allogeneic hematopoietic cell transplantation with graft depleted of TCRalphabeta T cells and CD19 B cells. TCRalphabeta/CD19-depleted allogeneic hematopoietic cell grafts were given to the transplant recipients, all of whom were children.

The sequence joins TRBV20-1 to TRBJ1-5, with no D gene named confidently. The specimen comprised PBMCs, mostly from graft donor cells, sampled 360 days after TCRalphabeta/CD19-depleted stem cell transplant. The sequence came from a boy under three years old who had a stem cell transplant for SCID, so the T cells may come from the graft donor. The DNA reads TGCAGTGCTAGAGCGTCGAGCGGGTTCGCCCAGCCCCAGCATTTT. This codes for CSARASSGFAQPQHF.